The rows below give T cell receptor beta chains drawn from one sample of a study of beta chain features in type 1 diabetes. Generated by immunoSEQ multiplex PCR, the TCRdb table keeps only in-frame clones and is missing some. The sample has 150,000 or so clones, 9% to 10% seen once; the top ten hold around 0.65%. Sequences were obtained from central memory CD4+ T cells from blood. These receptors originate from a woman aged 40 to 50 in good health. Each CDR3 is given with its conserved first and last residue. A D gene is named only where the DNA matches it firmly. Where a row states a size, it is once, few, many or the class of an expanded clone; other rows omit it.

CDR3aa	CDR3nt	d_gene	abundance	v_gene	j_gene
CASSLSLAGQETQYF	TGTGCCAGCAGCTTAAGCCTAGCGGGACAAGAGACCCAGTACTTC	TRBD2	.	TRBV7-9	TRBJ2-5
CASSPNNQPGSNAFF	TGTGCCAGCAGCCCAAATAATCAACCGGGTTCTAATGCTTTCTTT	.	few	TRBV14	TRBJ1-1
CASSLRDRGLIGANVLTF	TGTGCCAGCAGCTTAAGGGACAGGGGGCTGATTGGGGCCAACGTCCTGACTTTC	TRBD1	.	TRBV11-2	TRBJ2-6
CASSTGQTGNEKLFF	TGCGCCAGCAGCACTGGACAGACGGGAAATGAAAAACTGTTTTTT	.	few	TRBV4-3	TRBJ1-4
CASSPHLSAGATSYEQYF	TGTGCCAGCAGCCCTCATTTAAGCGCGGGGGCCACTTCCTACGAGCAGTACTTC	.	few	TRBV7-8	TRBJ2-7
CASSQAGTSGVEQYF	TGTGCCAGCAGCCAAGCCGGGACTAGCGGGGTCGAGCAGTACTTC	TRBD2	.	TRBV4-2	TRBJ2-7
CASSFQWGAYEQYF	TGTGCCAGCAGTTTTCAGTGGGGGGCCTACGAGCAGTACTTC	.	.	TRBV27	TRBJ2-7
CASSRTTGHYEQYF	TGTGCCAGCAGCCGAACTACAGGCCACTACGAGCAGTACTTC	.	few	TRBV7-2	TRBJ2-7
CASSLASMNTEAFF	TGTGCCAGCAGCTTGGCATCCATGAACACTGAAGCTTTCTTT	.	few	TRBV11-2	TRBJ1-1
CASSYSTSQVNTEAFF	TGTGCCAGCAGTTACTCGACGTCACAGGTGAACACTGAAGCTTTCTTT	.	few	TRBV6-5	TRBJ1-1
CATKQTGGNQPQHF	TGTGCCACCAAACAGACAGGGGGCAATCAGCCCCAGCATTTT	TRBD1	.	TRBV19	TRBJ1-5
CASSSGTGNGNTIYF	TGTGCCAGCAGCTCCGGGACAGGGAACGGAAACACCATATATTTT	TRBD1	.	TRBV2	TRBJ1-3
CASSQGQGNSPLHF	TGCGCCAGCTCCCAAGGACAGGGGAATTCACCCCTCCACTTT	TRBD1	.	TRBV5-1	TRBJ1-6
CAISESGAQGLQPQHF	TGTGCCATCAGTGAGTCGGGGGCACAGGGGTTGCAGCCCCAGCATTTT	TRBD1	.	TRBV10-3	TRBJ1-5
CASSNGLAGEQFF	TGCGCCAGCAGCAACGGACTAGCAGGAGAGCAGTTCTTC	TRBD2	.	TRBV5-1	TRBJ2-1